Described below is a single T cell receptor beta chain sequence and its context. This CDR3 is also generated by other DNA sequences in the sample. Method: immunoSEQ multiplex PCR; TCRdb's copy keeps in-frame clones and lacks some. The data contain 90,000 to 110,000 clones, 88% of them singletons. Trimming removed 5 bases at V and 2 bases at J, with 13 bases between. Germline V lookup: CDR1 SEHNR, CDR2 FQNEAQ (reference sequence). The CDR3 runs 14 residues. This entry is derived from a study of identifying expanded T cells in peripheral blood. Sequenced material: blood. This receptor was identified in a person aged 18 to 75 in good health. The chain links TRBV7-9 to TRBJ2-7; weak D call: TRBD1 (5 bases). The chain's CDR3 is CASSLTVGTYEQYF. DNA for the CDR3: TGTGCCAGCAGCCTGACAGTGGGGACCTACGAGCAGTACTTC. Drawing the rest from reference TRBV7-9 and TRBJ2-7, the complete variable domain is DTGVSQNPRHKITKRGQNVTFRCDPISEHNRLYWYRQTLGQGPEFLTYFQNEAQLEKSRLLSDRFSAERPKGSFSTLEIQRTEQGDSAMYLCASSLTVGTYEQYFGPGTRLTVT.